This record concerns one TCR beta chain sequence. Profiled with immunoSEQ multiplex PCR; TCRdb holds only in-frame clones, not every one. The sample carries more than 85,000 clones, less than 85% recorded once. V was shortened by 1 base and J by 7 bases, with 17 bases between the two germline ends. Per the germline V gene, CDR1 is LNHDA and CDR2 is SQIVND (reference sequence). The CDR3 length is 16 residues. This entry comes from a study of control samples from healthy donors and cancer patients. The receptor comes from a man aged 65 to 85 with lung cancer. The chain combines TRBV19 with TRBJ2-1; D is perhaps TRBD2 (5 bases). The sequencing input was PBMCs. The CDR3 sequence: CASSIGERIAGNEQFF. For the CDR3, the DNA is TGTGCCAGTAGTATAGGGGAGCGCATTGCCGGGAATGAGCAGTTCTTC.